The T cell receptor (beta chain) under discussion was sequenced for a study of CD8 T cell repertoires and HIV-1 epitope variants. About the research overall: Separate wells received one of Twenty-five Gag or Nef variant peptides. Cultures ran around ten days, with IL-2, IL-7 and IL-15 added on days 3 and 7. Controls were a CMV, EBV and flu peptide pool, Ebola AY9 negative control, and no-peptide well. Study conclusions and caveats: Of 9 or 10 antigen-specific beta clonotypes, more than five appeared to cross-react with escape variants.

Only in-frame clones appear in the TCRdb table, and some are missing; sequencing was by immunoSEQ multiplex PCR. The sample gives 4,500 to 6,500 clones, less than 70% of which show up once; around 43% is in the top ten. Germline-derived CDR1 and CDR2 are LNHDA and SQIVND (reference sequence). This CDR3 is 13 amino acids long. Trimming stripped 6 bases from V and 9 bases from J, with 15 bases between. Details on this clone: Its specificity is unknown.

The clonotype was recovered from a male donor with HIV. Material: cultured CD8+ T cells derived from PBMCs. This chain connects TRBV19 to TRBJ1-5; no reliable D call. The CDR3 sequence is CASSNSLVRPQHF. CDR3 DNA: TGTGCCAGTAGCAATTCCTTGGTTCGGCCCCAGCATTTT.